This T cell receptor (beta chain) is drawn from a study of radiotherapy plus CTLA-4 blockade in lung cancer. Across the study: About 20% of patients responded objectively, and about 30% achieved disease control. Study results and caveats: Blood TCR clones of tumor origin expanded after radiotherapy plus ipilimumab. Together with interferon-beta, which increased in serum after radiation, early dynamic changes in blood T cell clones were reportedly the best predictors of response.

Sequenced by immunoSEQ multiplex PCR; TCRdb stores in-frame clones only, minus some. The sample includes 84,000 or so clones, approximately 80% seen only once; the top ten take approximately 15%. As regards this clone: Antigen specificity is unknown.

The study treated chemo-refractory metastatic non-small-cell lung cancer patients with focal radiation plus ipilimumab CTLA-4 blockade. This CDR3 is 18 amino acids long. J gave up 2 bases and V 1 base, and 11 bases lay outside the gene matches. CDR1 MGHRA and CDR2 YSYEKL come from the germline V gene. The sample was peripheral blood, taken from a patient treated with radiotherapy plus ipilimumab. The rearrangement links TRBV4-1 to TRBJ1-2; 9 bases line up with TRBD1. The receptor was derived from a human donor with non-small cell lung cancer that progressed on radiotherapy plus ipilimumab. The CDR3 DNA follows: TGCGCCAGCAGCCAAGGACTGGGACAGGGTGATGGAAACTATGGCTACACCTTC. It codes for CASSQGLGQGDGNYGYTF.